Listed here are 25 T cell receptor beta chains from one sample, sequenced in a study of T cell repertoires in cytomegalovirus infection. TCRdb ran MiXCR on the reads and lists one entry per CDR3 protein. The sample shows about 180,000 distinct CDR3 sequences, about 15% of them seen only once. The specimen sequenced was PBMCs. Receptors were obtained from a human donor in good health (CMV status not recorded). Some clones in this sample may be carry-over from other donors' samples.

This clonotype occurred a few times. The J gene is TRBJ1-4, the V gene TRBV18, with D unclear. V shed 2 bases and J shed 3 bases, with 16 bases lying between them. The CDR3 length is 17 residues. Per the germline V gene, CDR1 is KGHSH and CDR2 is LQKENI. Here the CDR3 DNA reads TGTGCCAGCTCACCAGACAAGCCTGGGGTGTCTAATGAAAAACTGTTTTTT. It specifies CASSPDKPGVSNEKLFF.

The V call is TRBV29-1, the J call TRBJ2-7; TRBD1 might be the D (6 bases). The germline gives CDR1 SQVTM, CDR2 ANQGSEA. This CDR3 has 11 amino acids. Between the trimmed V and J ends, which lost 7 bases and 3 bases, there was a span of 10 bases. CDR3 nucleotides: TGCAGCGGTTCGGACAGCTACGAGCAGTACTTC. As protein: CSGSDSYEQYF.

This clonotype has at least ten counts. V is TRBV7-8 and J is TRBJ2-2, with TRBD1 matching 12 bases. The CDR3 consists of 17 residues. With 5 bases clipped from V and 7 bases from J, the junction kept 11 bases outside the gene matches. CDR1 and CDR2 from the germline V gene are SGHVS and FQNEAQ. As DNA, the CDR3 is TGTGCCAGCAGCAGAACCGGGACAGGGGGCTGGGTCGGGGAGCTGTTTTTT. It encodes CASSRTGTGGWVGELFF. Full variable domain (missing parts from reference TRBV7-8 and TRBJ2-2): GAGVSQSPRYKVAKRGQDVALRCDPISGHVSLFWYQQALGQGPEFLTYFQNEAQLDKSGLPSDRFFAERPEGSVSTLKIQRTQQEDSAVYLCASSRTGTGGWVGELFFGEGSRLTVL.

Concerning this clonotype: Compared with germline, one end of the junction differs, possibly owing to a read error. The rearrangement links TRBV20-1 to TRBJ1-1, with TRBD1 identical over 7 bases. Germline CDR1 and CDR2: DFQATT and SNEGSKA (reference sequence). The CDR3 extends over 14 amino acids. The CDR3 loop is CSARAGQMNTEALF. CDR3 sequence (DNA): TGCAGTGCTAGGGCGGGACAGATGAACACTGAAGCTTTATTT.

V and J are TRBV29-1 and TRBJ2-6, with 7 bases that match TRBD2. This CDR3 is built from 18 residues. Trimming removed 4 bases from V and 2 bases from J; junction bases left unmatched: 14. The germline V gene encodes CDR1 SQVTM and CDR2 ANQGSEA. CDR3 loop: CSVVLRTSEPPGANVLTF. The CDR3 DNA sequence: TGCAGCGTTGTCTTACGGACTAGTGAGCCGCCTGGGGCCAACGTCCTGACTTTC.

V gene TRBV2 combines with J gene TRBJ1-5; D remains unclear. CDR1 SNHLY and CDR2 FYNNEI come from the germline V gene. The CDR3 spans 15 residues. With 4 bases removed from V and 0 bases from J, the gap between germline ends came to 10 bases. CDR3 nucleotides: TGTGCCAGCAGTGTACTATTGAATAGCAATCAGCCCCAGCATTTT. Amino acid sequence: CASSVLLNSNQPQHF.

CDR3 sequence reads: CASSISGQLSNGYTF. In nucleotides, the CDR3 is TGTGCCAGCAGTATCTCTGGACAGCTGAGTAATGGCTACACCTTC. This chain links TRBV25-1 with TRBJ1-2; a weak D match, TRBD1 (6 bases). The CDR3 is made up of 15 amino acids. Germline V gene lookup returns CDR1 MGHDK and CDR2 SYGVNS. The germline V and J ends were trimmed by 5 bases and 6 bases, with 19 bases remaining between them.

The chain employs TRBV20-1 and TRBJ2-7; TRBD2 matches at 8 bases. J was trimmed by 7 bases and V by 6 bases; bases with no gene match: 11. The CDR3 contains 13 residues. The germline V gene has CDR1 DFQATT and CDR2 SNEGSKA (reference sequence). In nucleotides, the CDR3 is TGCAGTGCCCGCCGCGGGGGGCGAGGAGAGCAGTACTTC. Translated: CSARRGGRGEQYF.

This clonotype was seen repeatedly, ten times or more. The CDR3 sequence is CASSSATEAFF. The DNA for the CDR3 is TGTGCCAGCAGTTCGGCCACTGAAGCTTTCTTT. The chain joins TRBV28 to TRBJ1-1; D is unclear. This CDR3 comprises 11 residues. The V and J ends lost 4 bases and 4 bases respectively, with 4 bases between them. The germline V gene encodes CDR1 MDHEN and CDR2 SYDVKM.

This clonotype was recorded at least ten times. The chain links TRBV7-2 to TRBJ1-2; perhaps TRBD1 as D (6 bases). The V gene lost 4 bases and the J gene lost 4 bases, with 10 bases spanning the gap. CDR1 is SGHTA, CDR2 FQGNSA, per germline. This CDR3 has 13 residues. CDR3 coding DNA: TGTGCCAGCAGCTGGACAGCTCTCTATGGCTACACCTTC. Translated: CASSWTALYGYTF.

The table lists this clonotype with many counts. CDR3 loop: CASSIETLSSYNSPLHF. In DNA form, the CDR3 reads TGTGCCAGTAGTATTGAGACGCTCAGCTCCTATAATTCACCCCTCCACTTT. J is TRBJ1-6 and V is TRBV19; D is unresolved. From germline, CDR1 is LNHDA and CDR2 SQIVND (reference sequence). V dropped 3 bases and J dropped 0 bases, with 12 bases sitting between them. This CDR3 is 17 amino acids long.

This clonotype was recorded at least ten times. This rearrangement joins TRBV7-6 to TRBJ2-2; a weak D match, TRBD1 (5 bases). The germline V gene has CDR1 SGHVS and CDR2 FNYEAQ. The ends were cut back, 5 bases at V and 4 bases at J, with 5 bases in the middle. The CDR3 loop spans 12 amino acids. The CDR3 spells CASSRGTGELFF. CDR3 sequence (DNA): TGTGCCAGCAGCAGGGGCACCGGGGAGCTGTTTTTT.

The chain employs TRBV6-5 and TRBJ1-2; D gene uncertain. Trimming pared 6 bases from V and 4 bases from J, leaving 21 bases between. The CDR3 loop spans 16 amino acids. Germline CDR1 is MNHEY and CDR2 is SVGAGI. The CDR3 bases are TGTGCCAGCAGCTTGACCTGGACCTCTTCCCGCTATGGCTACACCTTC. It specifies CASSLTWTSSRYGYTF.

This clonotype was counted many times. V and J are TRBV7-2 and TRBJ2-5; 14 nucleotides line up with TRBD2. V shed 4 bases and J 5 bases; nucleotides not matched to a gene: 6. The CDR3 is made up of 16 amino acids. Germline V CDR1 and CDR2: SGHTA, FQGNSA. The CDR3 DNA is TGTGCCAGCAGCTCGGGACTAGCGGGAGAAGAGGAGACCCAGTACTTC. Its protein product is CASSSGLAGEEETQYF.

The chain's CDR3 is CAISESNSALYSNQPQHF. CDR3 in DNA: TGTGCCATCAGTGAGTCGAATTCGGCCCTCTATAGCAATCAGCCCCAGCATTTT. The chain couples TRBV10-3 to TRBJ1-5; no reliable D call. The CDR3 extends over 18 amino acids. Germline V gives CDR1 ENHRY, CDR2 SYGVKD. V lost 0 bases to trimming and J lost 0 bases, with 15 bases between them.

This clonotype was counted only a few times. The chain couples TRBV7-3 to TRBJ1-1; 7 bases line up with TRBD1. The junction had 4 bases not matched to a gene; V was cut back by 5 bases and J by 4 bases. This CDR3 has 13 amino acids. Germline V lookup: CDR1 SGHTA, CDR2 FQGTGA. This CDR3 reads CASSIGQATEAFF. The CDR3, as DNA: TGTGCCAGCAGCATTGGACAGGCCACTGAAGCTTTCTTT. Variable domain in full (rest from reference TRBV7-3 and TRBJ1-1): GAGVSQTPSNKVTEKGKYVELRCDPISGHTALYWYRQSLGQGPEFLIYFQGTGAADDSGLPNDRFFAVRPEGSVSTLKIQRTERGDSAVYLCASSIGQATEAFFGQGTRLTVV.

This clonotype has a count of ten or more. The gene calls are TRBV12-3 or TRBV12-4 and TRBJ2-7; 12 nucleotides align to TRBD2. This CDR3 contains 14 residues. With V trimmed by 6 bases and J by 5 bases, 5 bases remained unmatched. This CDR3 reads CASRATSGSDEQYF. The CDR3 region has the DNA TGTGCCAGCAGGGCGACTAGCGGGAGCGACGAGCAGTACTTC.

This clonotype was detected ten times or more. This chain uses TRBV6-1 with TRBJ2-2; TRBD2 agrees at 10 bases. The CDR3 spans 15 residues. CDR1 and CDR2 from the germline V gene are MNHNS and SASEGT. V shed 7 bases and J 0 bases; nucleotides not matched to a gene: 2. The CDR3 loop reads CASTSGGANTGELFF. CDR3 in DNA: TGTGCCAGCACTAGCGGGGGAGCGAACACCGGGGAGCTGTTTTTT.

This clonotype was counted at least ten times. The V gene is TRBV19, the J gene TRBJ2-1; perhaps D is TRBD1 or TRBD2 (5 bases each). From germline, CDR1 is LNHDA and CDR2 SQIVND (reference sequence). This CDR3 comprises 15 residues. Deletions cut 1 base from V and 9 bases from J, with 16 bases between. CDR3 sequence (DNA): TGTGCCAGTAGTATAGGAGGGGAAGGGCGCCTTGAGCAGTTCTTC. This gives the protein CASSIGGEGRLEQFF.

This clonotype was seen at least ten times. V is TRBV4-3 and J is TRBJ2-1, with a possible D match to TRBD2 (5 bases). V was pared by 0 bases and J by 10 bases, with 13 bases between. Germline V gives CDR1 LGHNA, CDR2 YSLEER. This CDR3 region has 14 residues. The CDR3 reads CASSQDIGRREQFF. The DNA of the CDR3 is TGCGCCAGCAGCCAAGATATCGGGCGGAGGGAGCAGTTCTTC.

A remark on this clonotype: The conserved phenylalanine or tryptophan is not found at the CDR3 terminus, so this likely reflects a read error. This rearrangement joins TRBV28 to TRBJ2-1; D not resolved. V lost 5 bases and J lost 2, with 10 bases in between. The CDR3 has 14 residues. Looked up from germline, CDR1 is MDHEN and CDR2 is SYDVKM. The CDR3 reads CASSRYSAYNEQFL. In DNA, the CDR3 is TGTGCCAGCAGTCGGTACTCGGCCTACAATGAGCAGTTCCTC.

This sequence joins TRBV6-5 and TRBJ1-1; the D gene is possibly TRBD1 (5 bases). Trimming pared 3 bases from V and 0 bases from J, leaving 14 bases between. There are 16 residues in the CDR3. The germline V gene has CDR1 MNHEY and CDR2 SVGAGI. CDR3 sequence: CASSYSFAGLNTEAFF. DNA for the CDR3: TGTGCCAGCAGTTATAGTTTTGCAGGGCTGAACACTGAAGCTTTCTTT.

The chain employs TRBV5-4 and TRBJ2-7; the match to TRBD2 covers 9 bases. CDR1 and CDR2 (germline): SGHNT, YYREEE (reference sequence). This CDR3 has 19 amino acids. V was clipped by 1 base and J by 1 base; unmatched bases: 15. CDR3 loop: CASSLYPSSVGLASYEQYF. CDR3 DNA: TGTGCCAGCAGCTTGTATCCCTCCTCAGTGGGACTAGCATCCTACGAGCAGTACTTC. The whole variable domain, filled in from reference TRBV5-4 and TRBJ2-7, reads ETGVTQSPTHLIKTRGQQVTLRCSSQSGHNTVSWYQQALGQGPQFIFQYYREEENGRGNFPPRFSGLQFPNYSSELNVNALELDDSALYLCASSLYPSSVGLASYEQYFGPGTRLTVT.

J is TRBJ1-2 and V is TRBV29-1; D might be TRBD1 (6 bases). Germline V gives CDR1 SQVTM, CDR2 ANQGSEA. The length of the CDR3 is 16 residues. Trimming pared 0 bases from V and 3 bases from J, leaving 17 bases between. The CDR3 loop is CSVEDRARGGDYGYTF. Written as DNA, the CDR3 is TGCAGCGTTGAAGATCGGGCCAGGGGAGGGGACTATGGCTACACCTTC.

This clonotype appeared many times. CDR3 in amino acids: CATPGWGNYGYTF. The CDR3 DNA is TGTGCCACCCCGGGGTGGGGTAACTATGGCTACACCTTC. The chain links TRBV28 to TRBJ1-2; unclear D gene. The V gene's germline CDR1 is MDHEN and CDR2 SYDVKM. The length of the CDR3 is 13 residues. The V end was cut by 10 bases, the J end by 1 base, with 13 bases between.